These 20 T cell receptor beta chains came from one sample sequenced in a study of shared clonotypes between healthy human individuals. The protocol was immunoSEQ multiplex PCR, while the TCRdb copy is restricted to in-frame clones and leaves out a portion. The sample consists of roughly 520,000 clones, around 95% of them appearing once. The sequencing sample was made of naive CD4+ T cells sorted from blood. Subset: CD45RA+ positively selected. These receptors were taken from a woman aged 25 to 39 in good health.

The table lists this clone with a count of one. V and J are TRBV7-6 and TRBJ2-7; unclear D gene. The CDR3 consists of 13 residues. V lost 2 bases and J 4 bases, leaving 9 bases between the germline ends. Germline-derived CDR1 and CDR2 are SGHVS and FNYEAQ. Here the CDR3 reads CASSLSPGYEQYF. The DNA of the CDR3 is TGTGCCAGCAGCTTAAGCCCTGGTTACGAGCAGTACTTC. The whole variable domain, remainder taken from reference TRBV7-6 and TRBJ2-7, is GAGVSQSPRYKVTKRGQDVALRCDPISGHVSLYWYRQALGQGPEFLTYFNYEAQQDKSGLPNDRFSAERPEGSISTLTIQRTEQRDSAMYRCASSLSPGYEQYFGPGTRLTVT.

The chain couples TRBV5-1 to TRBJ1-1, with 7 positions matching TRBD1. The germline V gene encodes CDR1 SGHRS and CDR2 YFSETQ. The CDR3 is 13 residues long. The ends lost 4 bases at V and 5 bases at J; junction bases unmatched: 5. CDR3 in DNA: TGCGCCAGCAGCAGCGGACAGGTAACTGAAGCTTTCTTT. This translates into CASSSGQVTEAFF.

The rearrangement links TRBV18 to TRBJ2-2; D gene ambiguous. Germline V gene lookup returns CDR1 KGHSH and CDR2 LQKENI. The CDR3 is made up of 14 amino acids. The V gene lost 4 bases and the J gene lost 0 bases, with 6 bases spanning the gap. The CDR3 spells CASSLPANTGELFF. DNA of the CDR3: TGTGCCAGCTCACTCCCTGCGAACACCGGGGAGCTGTTTTTT.

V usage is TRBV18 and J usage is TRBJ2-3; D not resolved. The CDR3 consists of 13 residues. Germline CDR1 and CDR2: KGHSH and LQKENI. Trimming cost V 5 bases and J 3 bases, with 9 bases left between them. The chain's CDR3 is CASSERTTDTQYF. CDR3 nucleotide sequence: TGTGCCAGCTCAGAGAGAACTACAGATACGCAGTATTTT.

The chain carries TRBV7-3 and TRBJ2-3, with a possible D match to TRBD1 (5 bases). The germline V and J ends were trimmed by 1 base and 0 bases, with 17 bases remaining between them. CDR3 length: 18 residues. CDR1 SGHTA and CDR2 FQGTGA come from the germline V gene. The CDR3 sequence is CASSLKALGQGSTDTQYF. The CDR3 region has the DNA TGTGCCAGCAGCTTAAAGGCCCTCGGGCAGGGAAGCACAGATACGCAGTATTTT.

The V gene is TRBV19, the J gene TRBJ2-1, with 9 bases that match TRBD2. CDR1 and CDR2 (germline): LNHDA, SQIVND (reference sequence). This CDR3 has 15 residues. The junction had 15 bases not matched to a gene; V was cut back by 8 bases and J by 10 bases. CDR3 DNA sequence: TGTGCCAGTGCCCCGGGACTAGCTGGGTCTTCCGAGCAGTTCTTC. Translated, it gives CASAPGLAGSSEQFF. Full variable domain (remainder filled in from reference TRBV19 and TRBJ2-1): DGGITQSPKYLFRKEGQNVTLSCEQNLNHDAMYWYRQDPGQGLRLIYYSQIVNDFQKGDIAEGYSVSREKKESFPLTVTSAQKNPTAFYLCASAPGLAGSSEQFFGPGTRLTVL.

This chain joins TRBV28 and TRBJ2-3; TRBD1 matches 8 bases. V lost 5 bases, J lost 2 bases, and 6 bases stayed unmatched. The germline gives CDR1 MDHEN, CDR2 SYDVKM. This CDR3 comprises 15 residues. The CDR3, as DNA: TGTGCCAGCAGTCCGCGGACAGGGTTCACAGATACGCAGTATTTT. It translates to CASSPRTGFTDTQYF.

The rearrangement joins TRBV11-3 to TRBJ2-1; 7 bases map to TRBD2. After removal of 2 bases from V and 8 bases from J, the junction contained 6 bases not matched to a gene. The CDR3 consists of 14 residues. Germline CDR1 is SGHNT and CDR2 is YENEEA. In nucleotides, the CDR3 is TGTGCCAGCAGCTTATCGGGAGGTGGGGATGAGCAGTTCTTC. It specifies CASSLSGGGDEQFF.

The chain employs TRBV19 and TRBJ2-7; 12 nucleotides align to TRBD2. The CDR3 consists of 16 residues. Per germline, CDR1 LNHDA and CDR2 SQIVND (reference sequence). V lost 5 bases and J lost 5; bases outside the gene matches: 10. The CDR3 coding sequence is TGTGCCAGTAGTCGGACCGGGACTAGCGGGTGGGACGAGCAGTACTTC. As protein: CASSRTGTSGWDEQYF.

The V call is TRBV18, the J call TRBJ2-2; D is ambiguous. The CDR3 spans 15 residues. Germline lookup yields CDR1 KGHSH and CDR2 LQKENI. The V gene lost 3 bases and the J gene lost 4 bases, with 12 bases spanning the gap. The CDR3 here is CASSPRTESTGELFF. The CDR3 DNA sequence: TGTGCCAGCTCACCTCGGACGGAGAGCACCGGGGAGCTGTTTTTT.

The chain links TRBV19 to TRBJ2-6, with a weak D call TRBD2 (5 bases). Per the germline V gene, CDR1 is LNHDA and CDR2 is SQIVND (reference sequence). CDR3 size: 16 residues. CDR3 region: CAEWRRKGLGANVLTF. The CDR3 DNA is TGTGCGGAGTGGAGGCGGAAGGGCCTCGGGGCCAACGTCCTGACTTTC.

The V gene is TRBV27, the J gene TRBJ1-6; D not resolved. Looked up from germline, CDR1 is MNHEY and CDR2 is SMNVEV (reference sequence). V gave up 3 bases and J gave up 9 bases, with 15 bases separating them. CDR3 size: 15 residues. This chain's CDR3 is CASSFRRENGSPLHF. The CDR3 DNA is TGTGCCAGCAGTTTTCGTAGGGAGAATGGTTCACCCCTCCACTTT.

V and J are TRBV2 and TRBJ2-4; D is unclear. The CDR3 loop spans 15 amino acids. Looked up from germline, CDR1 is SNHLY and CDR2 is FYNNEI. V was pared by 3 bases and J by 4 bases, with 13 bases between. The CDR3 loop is CASSDSWTIKNIQYF. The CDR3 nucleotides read TGTGCCAGCAGTGATTCCTGGACCATTAAAAACATTCAGTACTTC.

DNA of the CDR3: TGCGCCAGCAGTGACTACAGGGGGCGACTTTATGTTGGCTACACCTTC. The encoded protein is CASSDYRGRLYVGYTF. The V and J genes are TRBV10-2 and TRBJ1-2; TRBD1 agrees at 9 bases. Germline values: CDR1 WSHSY, CDR2 SAAADI. The ends lost 3 bases at V and 7 bases at J; junction bases unmatched: 12. The CDR3 runs 16 residues.

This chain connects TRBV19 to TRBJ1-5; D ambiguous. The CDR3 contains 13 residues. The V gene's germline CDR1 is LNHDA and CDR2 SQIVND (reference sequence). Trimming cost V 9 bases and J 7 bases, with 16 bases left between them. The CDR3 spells CASTHLHSQPQHF. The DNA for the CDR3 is TGTGCCAGCACTCATCTTCATTCCCAGCCCCAGCATTTT.

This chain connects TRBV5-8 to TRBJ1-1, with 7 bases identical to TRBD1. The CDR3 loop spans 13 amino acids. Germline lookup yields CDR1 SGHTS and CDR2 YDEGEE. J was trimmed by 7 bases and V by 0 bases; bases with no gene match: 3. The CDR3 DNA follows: TGTGCCAGCAGCTTGGAGGGGGCAGATGAAGCTTTCTTT. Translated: CASSLEGADEAFF.

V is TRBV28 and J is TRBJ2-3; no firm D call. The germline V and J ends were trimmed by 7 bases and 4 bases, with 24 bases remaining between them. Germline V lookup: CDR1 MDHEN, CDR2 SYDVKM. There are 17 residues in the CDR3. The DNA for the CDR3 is TGTGCCAGCACCCCCCTCTGGCAGCTGGGATTGCCAGATACGCAGTATTTT. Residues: CASTPLWQLGLPDTQYF.

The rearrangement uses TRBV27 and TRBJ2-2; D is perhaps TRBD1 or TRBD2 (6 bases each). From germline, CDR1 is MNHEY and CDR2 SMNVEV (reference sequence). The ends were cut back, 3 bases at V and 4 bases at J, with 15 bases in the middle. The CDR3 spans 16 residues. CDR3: CASSFGPGAVTGELFF. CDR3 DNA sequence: TGTGCCAGCAGTTTCGGTCCGGGGGCCGTCACCGGGGAGCTGTTTTTT.

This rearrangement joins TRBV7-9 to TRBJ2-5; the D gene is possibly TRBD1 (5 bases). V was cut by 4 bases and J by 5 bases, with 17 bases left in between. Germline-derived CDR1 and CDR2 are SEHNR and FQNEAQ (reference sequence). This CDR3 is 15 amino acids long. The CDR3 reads CASSSLSGFWETQYF. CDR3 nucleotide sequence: TGTGCCAGCAGCTCTTTATCAGGGTTCTGGGAGACCCAGTACTTC.

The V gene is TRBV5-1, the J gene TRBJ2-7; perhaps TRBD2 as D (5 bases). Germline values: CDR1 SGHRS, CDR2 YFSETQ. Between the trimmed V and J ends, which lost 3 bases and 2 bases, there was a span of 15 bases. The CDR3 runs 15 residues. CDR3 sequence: CASSSPTSGTYEQYF. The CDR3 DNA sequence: TGCGCCAGCAGCTCCCCCACCAGCGGAACCTACGAGCAGTACTTC.